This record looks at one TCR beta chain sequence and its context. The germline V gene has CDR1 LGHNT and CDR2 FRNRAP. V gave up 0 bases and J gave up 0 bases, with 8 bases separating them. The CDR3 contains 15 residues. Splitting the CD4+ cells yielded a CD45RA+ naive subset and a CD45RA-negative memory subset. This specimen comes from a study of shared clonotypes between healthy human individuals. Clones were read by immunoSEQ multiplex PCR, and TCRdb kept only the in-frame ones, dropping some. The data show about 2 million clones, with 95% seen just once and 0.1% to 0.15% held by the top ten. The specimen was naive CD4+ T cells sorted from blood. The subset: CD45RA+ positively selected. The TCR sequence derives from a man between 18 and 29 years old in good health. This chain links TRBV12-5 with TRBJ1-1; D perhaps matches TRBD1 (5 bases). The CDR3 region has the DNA TGTGCTAGTGGTTTGGTGGGGGGAATGAACACTGAAGCTTTCTTT. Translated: CASGLVGGMNTEAFF.